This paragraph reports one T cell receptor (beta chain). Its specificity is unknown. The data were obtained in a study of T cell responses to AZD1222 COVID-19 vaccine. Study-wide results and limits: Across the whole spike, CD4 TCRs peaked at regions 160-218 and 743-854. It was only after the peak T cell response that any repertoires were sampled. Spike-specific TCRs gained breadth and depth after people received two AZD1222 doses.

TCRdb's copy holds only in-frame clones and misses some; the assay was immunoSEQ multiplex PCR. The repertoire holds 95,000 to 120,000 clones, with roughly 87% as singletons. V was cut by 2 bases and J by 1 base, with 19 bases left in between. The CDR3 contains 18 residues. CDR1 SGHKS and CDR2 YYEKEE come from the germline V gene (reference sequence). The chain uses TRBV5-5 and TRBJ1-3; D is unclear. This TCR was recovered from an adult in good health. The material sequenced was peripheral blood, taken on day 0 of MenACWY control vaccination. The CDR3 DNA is TGTGCCAGCAGCTTAGTTCGGTCCTTCCCCGCGTCTGGAAACACCATATATTTT. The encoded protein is CASSLVRSFPASGNTIYF.